Listed below are T cell receptor beta chains from one sample, sequenced in a study of cytomegalovirus exposure and HLA in healthy donors. The repertoire was sequenced with immunoSEQ multiplex PCR; TCRdb's copy has only in-frame clones and lacks some. The sample features about 130,000 clones, with about 2% in its top ten. Sequenced input: PBMCs. The source of these receptors is a man aged 40-49 years in good health and CMV-seronegative. The CDR3 runs from the conserved cysteine through the conserved F or W. Fields, in order: V gene, D gene, CDR3 length, J gene, CDR3 protein, CDR3 DNA. D genes are given only for firm matches.

TRBV13,-,13,TRBJ2-7,CASSLRPGDEQYF,TGTGCCAGCAGCTTACGTCCAGGCGACGAGCAGTACTTC
TRBV13,-,14,TRBJ2-1,CASSLRLETGEQFF,TGTGCCAGCAGCTTAAGGCTGGAAACGGGTGAGCAGTTCTTC
TRBV7-9,TRBD1,15,TRBJ1-4,CASSLRQGTNEKLFF,TGTGCCAGCAGCCTCCGACAGGGGACTAATGAAAAACTGTTTTTT
TRBV4-1,-,15,TRBJ1-1,CASSQEEGRNTEAFF,TGCGCCAGCAGCCAAGAGGAGGGGAGAAACACTGAAGCTTTCTTT
TRBV21-1,-,18,TRBJ1-5,CASSNRDRTNPSNQPQHF,TGTGCCAGCAGCAACCGGGACAGGACGAATCCAAGCAATCAGCCCCAGCATTTT
TRBV30,-,13,TRBJ2-1,CAWVPSSYNEQFF,TGTGCCTGGGTACCTAGCTCCTACAATGAGCAGTTCTTC
TRBV18,-,13,TRBJ2-5,CASSPPIPGTQYF,TGTGCCAGCTCACCTCCGATCCCGGGGACCCAGTACTTC
TRBV5-5,TRBD2,15,TRBJ2-1,CASSATSGSYNEQFF,TGTGCCAGCAGCGCGACTAGCGGGTCCTACAATGAGCAGTTCTTC
TRBV11-2,-,15,TRBJ2-5,CASSPGVSEKETQYF,TGTGCCAGCAGCCCAGGGGTTAGCGAAAAAGAGACCCAGTACTTC
TRBV20-1,-,11,TRBJ2-3,CSARATDTQYF,TGCAGTGCTAGAGCGACAGATACGCAGTATTTT
TRBV6-1,TRBD2,16,TRBJ2-1,CASSERASGSLNEQFF,TGTGCCAGCAGTGAGAGGGCTAGCGGGAGTTTAAATGAGCAGTTCTTC
TRBV14,-,11,TRBJ2-3,CASSLRDTQYF,TGTGCCAGCAGCCTCAGAGATACGCAGTATTTT
TRBV4-2,-,15,TRBJ1-1,CAGSQGRGWNTEAFF,TGTGCCGGCAGCCAAGGAAGGGGGTGGAACACTGAAGCTTTCTTT
TRBV7-6,-,11,TRBJ2-3,CASSSAVTQYF,TGTGCCAGCAGCTCCGCGGTTACGCAGTATTTT
TRBV11-2,TRBD2,16,TRBJ2-7,CASSLTSGGSSYEQYF,TGTGCCAGCAGCTTAACTAGCGGGGGCAGCTCCTACGAGCAGTACTTC
TRBV28,TRBD1,16,TRBJ1-5,CASSFFSPGGSQPQHF,TGTGCCAGCAGTTTTTTCTCCCCAGGGGGATCTCAGCCCCAGCATTTT
TRBV5-4,-,15,TRBJ2-7,CASSRAGLSSYEQYF,TGTGCCAGCAGCCGCGCAGGCCTCAGCTCCTACGAGCAGTACTTC
TRBV11-2,TRBD2,16,TRBJ2-7,CASRAGGRGTSYEQYF,TGTGCCAGCAGGGCGGGGGGCAGGGGAACCTCCTACGAGCAGTACTTC
TRBV11-3,TRBD1,17,TRBJ1-3,CASSLAGGVGSGNTIYF,TGTGCCAGCAGCTTAGCAGGGGGAGTCGGCTCTGGAAACACCATATATTTT
TRBV30,TRBD1,16,TRBJ2-6,CAWSPTGGSGANVLTF,TGTGCCTGGAGTCCAACAGGGGGCTCTGGGGCCAACGTCCTGACTTTC